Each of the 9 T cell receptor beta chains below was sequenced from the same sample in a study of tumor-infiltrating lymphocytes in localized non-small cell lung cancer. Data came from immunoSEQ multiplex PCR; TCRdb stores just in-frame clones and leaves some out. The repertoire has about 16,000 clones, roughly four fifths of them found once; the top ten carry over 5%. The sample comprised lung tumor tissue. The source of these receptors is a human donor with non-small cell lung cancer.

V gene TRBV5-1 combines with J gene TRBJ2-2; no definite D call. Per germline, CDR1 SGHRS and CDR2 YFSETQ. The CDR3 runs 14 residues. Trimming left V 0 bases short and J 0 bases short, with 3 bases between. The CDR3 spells CASSLGTNTGELFF. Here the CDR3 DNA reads TGCGCCAGCAGCTTGGGGACGAACACCGGGGAGCTGTTTTTT.

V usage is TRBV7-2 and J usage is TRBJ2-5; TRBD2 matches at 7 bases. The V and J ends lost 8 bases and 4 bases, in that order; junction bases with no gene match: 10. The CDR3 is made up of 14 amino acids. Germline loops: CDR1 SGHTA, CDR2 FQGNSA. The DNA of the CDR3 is TGTGCCAGCGGCGTAGGGGTAGCGGGAGAGACCCAGTACTTC. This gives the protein CASGVGVAGETQYF.

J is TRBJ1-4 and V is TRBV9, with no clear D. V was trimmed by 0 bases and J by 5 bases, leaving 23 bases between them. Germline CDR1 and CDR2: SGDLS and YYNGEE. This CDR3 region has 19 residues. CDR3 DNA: TGTGCCAGCAGCGTAGGTGTAGCGGTCCCGGGGAGAATGAATGAAAAACTGTTTTTT. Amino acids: CASSVGVAVPGRMNEKLFF.

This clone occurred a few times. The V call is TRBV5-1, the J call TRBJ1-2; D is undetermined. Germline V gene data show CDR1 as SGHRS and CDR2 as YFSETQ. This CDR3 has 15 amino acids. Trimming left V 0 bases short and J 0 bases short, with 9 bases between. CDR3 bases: TGCGCCAGCAGCTTGGCCCCGGTCCCTAACTATGGCTACACCTTC. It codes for CASSLAPVPNYGYTF.

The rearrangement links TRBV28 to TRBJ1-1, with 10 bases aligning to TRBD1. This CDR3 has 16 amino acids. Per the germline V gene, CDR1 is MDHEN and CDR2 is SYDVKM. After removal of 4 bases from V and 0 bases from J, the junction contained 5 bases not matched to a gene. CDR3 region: CASSSWGQGMNTEAFF. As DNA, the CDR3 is TGTGCCAGCAGTTCCTGGGGACAGGGGATGAACACTGAAGCTTTCTTT.

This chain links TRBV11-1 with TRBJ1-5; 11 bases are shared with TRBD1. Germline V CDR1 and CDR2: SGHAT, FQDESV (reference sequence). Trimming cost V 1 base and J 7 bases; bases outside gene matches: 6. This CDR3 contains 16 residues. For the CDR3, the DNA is TGTGCCAGCAGCTTAGAGGGACAGGGGGGAGAACAGCCCCAGCATTTT. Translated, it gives CASSLEGQGGEQPQHF.

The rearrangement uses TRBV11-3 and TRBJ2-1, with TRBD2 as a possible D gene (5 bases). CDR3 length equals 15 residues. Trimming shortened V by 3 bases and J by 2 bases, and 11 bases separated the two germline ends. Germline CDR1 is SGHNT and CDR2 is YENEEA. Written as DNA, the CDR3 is TGTGCCAGCAGCTTGAGTGGGAGAACCTACAATGAGCAGTTCTTC. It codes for CASSLSGRTYNEQFF. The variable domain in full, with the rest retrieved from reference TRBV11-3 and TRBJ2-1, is EAGVVQSPRYKIIEKKQPVAFWCNPISGHNTLYWYLQNLGQGPELLIRYENEEAVDDSQLPKDRFSAERLKGVDSTLKIQPAELGDSAVYLCASSLSGRTYNEQFFGPGTRLTVL.

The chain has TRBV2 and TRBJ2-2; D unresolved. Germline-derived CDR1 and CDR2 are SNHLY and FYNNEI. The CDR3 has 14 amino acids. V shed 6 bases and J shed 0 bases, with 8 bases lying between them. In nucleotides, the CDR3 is TGTGCCAGCAGAAGGGCGGCGAACACCGGGGAGCTGTTTTTT. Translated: CASRRAANTGELFF. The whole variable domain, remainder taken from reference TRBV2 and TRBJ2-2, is EPEVTQTPSHQVTQMGQEVILRCVPISNHLYFYWYRQILGQKVEFLVSFYNNEISEKSEIFDDQFSVERPDGSNFTLKIRSTKLEDSAMYFCASRRAANTGELFFGEGSRLTVL.

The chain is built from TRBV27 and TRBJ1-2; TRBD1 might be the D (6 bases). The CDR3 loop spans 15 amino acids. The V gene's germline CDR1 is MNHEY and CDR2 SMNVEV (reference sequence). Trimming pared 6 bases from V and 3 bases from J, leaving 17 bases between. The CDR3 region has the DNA TGTGCCAGCAGATTCGAGGGGGGCCTAGACTATGGCTACACCTTC. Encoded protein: CASRFEGGLDYGYTF.